This passage covers 27 T cell receptor beta chains from one sample sequenced in a study of T cell repertoires in cytomegalovirus infection. TCRdb fed the reads into MiXCR, producing one record per CDR3 protein. The table lists 630,000 or so distinct CDR3 sequences, approximately 25% of them singletons. The sequencing input was CD8+ T cells from PBMCs. These receptors were obtained from a human donor in good health (CMV status not recorded). Some clones in this sample may be carry-over from other donors' samples.

As for this clonotype: One end of the junction fails to match germline, which may point to a read error. This CDR3 reads CTSSQPGQGSYGYTF. In DNA form, the CDR3 reads TGCACCAGCAGCCAGCCCGGACAGGGGAGCTATGGCTACACCTTC. The chain is built from TRBV4-1 and TRBJ1-2; TRBD1 matches 9 bases. The CDR3 contains 15 residues. Germline V gene sequence: CDR1 MGHRA, CDR2 YSYEKL.

In this sample, this clonotype turned up a few times. The chain couples TRBV20-1 to TRBJ2-7, with a tentative D call TRBD1 (6 bases). The CDR3 is 13 amino acids. CDR1 and CDR2 from the germline V gene are DFQATT and SNEGSKA (reference sequence). V was pared by 3 bases and J by 2 bases, with 11 bases between. DNA of the CDR3: TGCAGTGCTAGCTCCGGACAGACCTACGAGCAGTACTTC. Protein sequence: CSASSGQTYEQYF.

The rearrangement uses TRBV7-6 and TRBJ1-6, with 8 bases identical to TRBD1. V gave up 5 bases and J gave up 9 bases; unmatched junction bases: 6. The germline V gene has CDR1 SGHVS and CDR2 FNYEAQ. CDR3 length: 14 amino acids. The DNA of the CDR3 is TGTGCCAGCAGCGTCACAGGGGGGAGTTCACCCCTCCACTTT. It codes for CASSVTGGSSPLHF.

The rearrangement links TRBV7-4 to TRBJ2-6; weak D call: TRBD2 (5 bases). The V gene lost 5 bases and the J gene lost 2 bases, with 10 bases spanning the gap. The CDR3 runs to 15 residues. Germline V gene lookup returns CDR1 SGHVT and CDR2 SQSDAQ. The CDR3 here is CASSSRRTGANVLTF. CDR3 nucleotides: TGTGCCAGCAGCAGCAGGAGGACTGGGGCCAACGTCCTGACTTTC.

Concerning this clonotype: Being one base from a much bigger clone, this may be a read error. This chain uses TRBV6-1 with TRBJ1-2, with no clear D. The CDR3 is 14 amino acids. Germline-derived CDR1 and CDR2 are MNHNS and SASEGT. This chain's CDR3 is CVSRRESTNYGYTF. The CDR3 DNA reads as TGTGTCAGCAGGCGGGAATCTACTAACTATGGCTACACCTTC.

In this sample, this clonotype turned up a few times. The rearrangement joins TRBV20-1 to TRBJ1-4; TRBD1 is a possible D gene (5 bases). There are 15 residues in the CDR3. Germline loops: CDR1 DFQATT, CDR2 SNEGSKA (reference sequence). V was clipped by 4 bases and J by 3 bases, with 15 bases between them. The CDR3 is CSANLGRGPNEKLFF. In DNA, the CDR3 is TGCAGTGCTAATTTAGGCCGGGGCCCTAATGAAAAACTGTTTTTT.

V gene TRBV12-3 or TRBV12-4 combines with J gene TRBJ2-1; 9 bases are shared with TRBD2. V gave up 8 bases and J gave up 3 bases; unmatched junction bases: 11. The CDR3 is 16 residues long. CDR3 DNA: TGTGCCAGCGATTGGCGAGCGGGGGGCTACTACAATGAGCAGTTCTTC. Translating gives CASDWRAGGYYNEQFF.

As DNA, the CDR3 is TGTGCCAGCACCCCAGTGGGGACAGCCTACGAGCAGTACGTC. The encoded protein is CASTPVGTAYEQYV. The chain links TRBV28 to TRBJ2-7, with 7 bases aligning to TRBD1. Germline trimming cut 7 bases from V and 2 bases from J; bases unmatched to any gene: 8. Germline CDR1 MDHEN, CDR2 SYDVKM. The CDR3 spans 14 residues.

The table lists this clonotype with many counts. The chain uses TRBV7-3 and TRBJ2-1; 11 nucleotides line up with TRBD1. CDR3 length: 16 amino acids. Unmatched junction bases numbered 6, after V lost 2 bases and J lost 6 bases. Germline-derived CDR1 and CDR2 are SGHTA and FQGTGA. This CDR3 reads CASSLFTGQGVNEQFF. DNA for the CDR3: TGTGCCAGCAGCTTATTTACGGGACAGGGGGTCAATGAGCAGTTCTTC.

At least ten counts were recorded for this clonotype. The rearrangement links TRBV7-9 to TRBJ2-7, with a possible D match to TRBD2 (5 bases). V gave up 5 bases and J gave up 1 base, with 9 bases separating them. The CDR3 consists of 13 residues. Germline V lookup: CDR1 SEHNR, CDR2 FQNEAQ (reference sequence). The CDR3 bases are TGTGCCAGCAGCCCCCGGGGTTCCTACGAGCAGTACTTC. Amino acid sequence: CASSPRGSYEQYF.

The chain employs TRBV7-6 and TRBJ2-2; D is possibly TRBD1 (5 bases). Trimming took 4 bases from V and 3 from J, leaving 15 bases between them. The CDR3 loop spans 16 amino acids. CDR1 SGHVS and CDR2 FNYEAQ come from the germline V gene. The CDR3 loop reads CASSSPIKGHTGELFF. CDR3 coding DNA: TGTGCCAGCAGCTCCCCCATAAAGGGGCACACCGGGGAGCTGTTTTTT.

This clonotype appeared many times. The CDR3, as DNA: TGTGCCAGCAGCTTAATCGGCGGCTTCTATGGCTACACCTTC. Its protein is CASSLIGGFYGYTF. The V gene is TRBV5-6, the J gene TRBJ1-2; D call uncertain. The V and J ends lost 2 bases and 4 bases respectively, with 12 bases between them. There are 14 residues in the CDR3. Germline V gene data show CDR1 as SGHDT and CDR2 as YYEEEE.

The chain has TRBV27 and TRBJ2-1; D is uncertain. The CDR3 consists of 14 residues. V was clipped by 4 bases and J by 2 bases, with 9 bases between them. Germline V gene sequence: CDR1 MNHEY, CDR2 SMNVEV (reference sequence). The CDR3 loop reads CASSWLVPYNEQFF. The CDR3 bases are TGTGCCAGCAGTTGGCTGGTTCCCTACAATGAGCAGTTCTTC.

This chain joins TRBV20-1 and TRBJ2-1; 9 bases are a match to TRBD2. This CDR3 contains 19 residues. Per the germline V gene, CDR1 is DFQATT and CDR2 is SNEGSKA (reference sequence). The V and J ends lost 0 bases and 0 bases, in that order; junction bases with no gene match: 12. The CDR3: CSARDPASGVPSSYNEQFF. Written as DNA, the CDR3 is TGCAGTGCTAGAGATCCAGCTAGCGGGGTGCCGAGCTCCTACAATGAGCAGTTCTTC.

V usage is TRBV29-1 and J usage is TRBJ2-3, with a tentative D call TRBD1 (6 bases). CDR3 length equals 15 residues. Germline CDR1 and CDR2: SQVTM and ANQGSEA. V dropped 0 bases and J dropped 3 bases, with 13 bases sitting between them. The CDR3 protein is CSVEDPGGLTDTQYF. CDR3 bases: TGCAGCGTTGAAGATCCTGGGGGCCTGACAGATACGCAGTATTTT.

The chain joins TRBV19 to TRBJ1-1; D unclear. The CDR3 runs 15 residues. V dropped 5 bases and J dropped 0 bases, with 13 bases sitting between them. Germline CDR1 reads LNHDA; CDR2 reads SQIVND (reference sequence). CDR3 sequence (DNA): TGTGCCAGTAGTGCGCGCAGAAATCTGAACACTGAAGCTTTCTTT. Protein product: CASSARRNLNTEAFF.

The chain has TRBV6-5 and TRBJ2-2; D not resolved. Germline loops: CDR1 MNHEY, CDR2 SVGAGI. This CDR3 region has 14 residues. V lost 1 base and J lost 1, with 4 bases in between. The CDR3 spells CASSYYRNTGELFF. DNA of the CDR3: TGTGCCAGCAGTTACTACAGGAACACCGGGGAGCTGTTTTTT.

This clonotype was seen a handful of times. V usage is TRBV7-6 and J usage is TRBJ2-5; 10 bases agree with TRBD1. CDR3 size: 15 residues. The J segment lost 2 bases and the V segment lost 5 bases, leaving 5 bases of the junction unmatched. From germline, CDR1 is SGHVS and CDR2 FNYEAQ. This CDR3 reads CASSPGDRGQETQYF. CDR3 in DNA: TGTGCCAGCAGCCCAGGGGACAGGGGACAAGAGACCCAGTACTTC.

CDR3 bases: TGTGCCAGCAGCTGGGGACAGGCGGGAGAGACCCAGTACTTC. It specifies CASSWGQAGETQYF. The chain joins TRBV7-9 to TRBJ2-5; 8 bases line up with TRBD1. The CDR3 has 14 amino acids. V lost 4 bases, J lost 4 bases, and 5 bases stayed unmatched. Germline lookup yields CDR1 SEHNR and CDR2 FQNEAQ (reference sequence). Looking up the rest from reference TRBV7-9 and TRBJ2-5 gives the full variable domain: DTGVSQNPRHKITKRGQNVTFRCDPISEHNRLYWYRQTLGQGPEFLTYFQNEAQLEKSRLLSDRFSAERPKGSFSTLEIQRTEQGDSAMYLCASSWGQAGETQYFGPGTRLLVL.

The rearrangement links TRBV25-1 to TRBJ1-2, with D hard to call. Germline V CDR1 and CDR2: MGHDK, SYGVNS. V was trimmed by 0 bases and J by 6 bases, leaving 14 bases between them. The CDR3 is 15 amino acids. In nucleotides, the CDR3 is TGTGCCAGCAGTGAATATTGGACTCTAGAGGATGGCTACACCTTC. Translated, it gives CASSEYWTLEDGYTF.

There are many counts of this clonotype. The rearrangement links TRBV14 to TRBJ2-2; TRBD1 matches at 7 bases. The CDR3 covers 15 residues. After removal of 3 bases from V and 5 bases from J, the junction contained 6 bases not matched to a gene. Germline V gene lookup returns CDR1 SGHDN and CDR2 FVKESK. The chain's CDR3 is CASSHLQGMTGELFF. CDR3 bases: TGTGCCAGCAGCCACCTACAGGGGATGACCGGGGAGCTGTTTTTT.

This clonotype was recorded many times. The chain links TRBV7-9 to TRBJ1-5; maybe TRBD1 (6 bases). V was shortened by 8 bases and J by 5 bases, with 13 bases between the two germline ends. CDR3 length equals 13 residues. Germline V gives CDR1 SEHNR, CDR2 FQNEAQ (reference sequence). CDR3 in amino acids: CASSGTSYQPQHF. CDR3 nucleotide sequence: TGTGCCAGCTCCGGGACATCCTATCAGCCCCAGCATTTT.

This clonotype came up many times. The rearrangement links TRBV25-1 to TRBJ1-5; 7 bases map to TRBD1. The V and J ends lost 2 bases and 3 bases, in that order; junction bases with no gene match: 4. Germline V gene lookup returns CDR1 MGHDK and CDR2 SYGVNS. CDR3 length equals 15 residues. The chain's CDR3 is CASSERTGFNQPQHF. The CDR3 nucleotides read TGTGCCAGCAGTGAAAGGACAGGTTTCAATCAGCCCCAGCATTTT.

This sequence joins TRBV7-3 and TRBJ1-5; unclear D gene. This CDR3 has 13 residues. Trimming took 4 bases from V and 6 from J, leaving 10 bases between them. The germline CDR1 and CDR2 sequences are SGHTA and FQGTGA. The CDR3 region has the DNA TGTGCCAGCAGCTCGTGGGTAGGTCAGCCCCAGCATTTT. Translated, it gives CASSSWVGQPQHF.

This clonotype was counted a few times. The DNA for the CDR3 is TGTGCCAGCAGCCCCTATGGGATAGGAGGCTACGAGCAGTACGTC. It is translated as CASSPYGIGGYEQYV. The chain links TRBV14 to TRBJ2-7; TRBD2 might be the D (5 bases). Germline V lookup: CDR1 SGHDN, CDR2 FVKESK. Trimming took off 4 bases at V and 3 bases at J, with 16 bases between the two ends. The CDR3 has 15 residues.

This clonotype was seen a few times. The V call is TRBV20-1, the J call TRBJ2-1, with 9 bases fitting TRBD2. Trimming removed 0 bases from V and 4 bases from J; junction bases left unmatched: 4. The germline gives CDR1 DFQATT, CDR2 SNEGSKA (reference sequence). The CDR3 sequence is 15 residues long. CDR3 loop: CSARDASGAYNEQFF. The CDR3 nucleotides read TGCAGTGCTAGAGACGCTAGCGGGGCTTACAATGAGCAGTTCTTC.

This clonotype was seen more than once but under ten times. The V gene is TRBV13, the J gene TRBJ2-3, with D uncertain. CDR3 length: 13 residues. Per the germline V gene, CDR1 is PRHDT and CDR2 is FYEKMQ (reference sequence). V lost 0 bases to trimming and J lost 5 bases, with 6 bases between them. The CDR3 bases are TGTGCCAGCAGCTTAGGGGTGAAAGATACGCAGTATTTT. It yields the protein CASSLGVKDTQYF.